This T cell receptor beta chain was recorded in a study of cytomegalovirus exposure and HLA in healthy donors. Study-wide background: The same platform as the roughly 630 first-cohort repertoires was used for the 120 validation repertoires, a later analysis reported.

Turning to this clone: Its antigen is as yet unknown.

The V end lost 3 bases, the J end lost 4 bases, and 15 bases lay between the germline ends. The germline V gene has CDR1 SGHAT and CDR2 FQNNGV. The CDR3 consists of 16 residues. Generated by immunoSEQ multiplex PCR, the TCRdb table keeps only in-frame clones and is missing some. The sample has a few hundred thousand clones, about 88% seen once; the top ten hold 9.5% to 15%. Findings of the study overall: Reported results showed that the classifier diagnosed cytomegalovirus status with high specificity and sensitivity. Investigators reported over 150 TCR beta chains as tied to cytomegalovirus.

The chain combines TRBV11-2 with TRBJ2-2; D is possibly TRBD1 (5 bases). Sequencing was performed on PBMCs. The receptor was isolated from a man younger than 30 in good health and CMV-seropositive. CDR3 nucleotides: TGTGCCAGCAGCTTGAGGCCAGGGAAGGGCACCGGGGAGCTGTTTTTT. This encodes CASSLRPGKGTGELFF.